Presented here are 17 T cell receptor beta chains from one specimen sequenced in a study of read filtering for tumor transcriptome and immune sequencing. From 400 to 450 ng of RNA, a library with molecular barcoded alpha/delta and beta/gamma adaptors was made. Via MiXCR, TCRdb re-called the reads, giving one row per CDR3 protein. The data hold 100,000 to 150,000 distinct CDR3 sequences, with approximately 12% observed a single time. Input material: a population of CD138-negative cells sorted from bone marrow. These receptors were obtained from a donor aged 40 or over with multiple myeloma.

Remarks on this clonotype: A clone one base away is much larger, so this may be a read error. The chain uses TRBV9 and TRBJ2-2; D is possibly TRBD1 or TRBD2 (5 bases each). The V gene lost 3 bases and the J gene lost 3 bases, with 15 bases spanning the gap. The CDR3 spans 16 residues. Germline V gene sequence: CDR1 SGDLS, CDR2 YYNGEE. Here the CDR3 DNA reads TGTGCCAGCAGCGCCGGACAAGCGGTTCACACCGGGGAGCTGTTTTTT. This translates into CASSAGQAVHTGELFF.

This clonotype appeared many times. CDR3 protein: CASSTGLAHNEQFF. CDR3 bases: TGCGCCAGCAGTACTGGACTAGCGCACAATGAGCAGTTCTTC. The chain links TRBV5-1 to TRBJ2-1, with TRBD2 identical over 9 bases. CDR3 size: 14 residues. Germline assignment: CDR1 SGHRS and CDR2 YFSETQ. The V and J ends lost 5 bases and 5 bases, in that order; junction bases with no gene match: 5.

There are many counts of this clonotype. The CDR3 DNA is TGCGCCAGTCGTCCCGGGACAGGGAGCAATCAGCCCCAGCATTTT. It translates to CASRPGTGSNQPQHF. The chain recombines TRBV5-1 with TRBJ1-5; 9 nucleotides match TRBD1. With 8 bases clipped from V and 1 base from J, the junction kept 7 bases outside the gene matches. The length of the CDR3 is 15 residues. Germline assignment: CDR1 SGHRS and CDR2 YFSETQ.

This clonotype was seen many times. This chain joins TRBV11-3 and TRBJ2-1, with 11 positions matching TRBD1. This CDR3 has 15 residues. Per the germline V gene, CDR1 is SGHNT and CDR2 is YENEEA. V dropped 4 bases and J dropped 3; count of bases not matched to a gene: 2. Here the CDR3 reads CASSSGTGGYNEQFF. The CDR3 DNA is TGTGCCAGCAGCTCCGGGACAGGGGGCTACAATGAGCAGTTCTTC.

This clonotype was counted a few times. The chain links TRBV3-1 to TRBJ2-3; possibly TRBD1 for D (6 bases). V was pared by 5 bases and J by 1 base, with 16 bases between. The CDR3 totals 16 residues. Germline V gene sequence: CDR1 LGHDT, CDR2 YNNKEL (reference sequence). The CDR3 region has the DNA TGTGCCAGCAGCGCACAGGGAGACGTTGGCACAGATACGCAGTATTTT. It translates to CASSAQGDVGTDTQYF.

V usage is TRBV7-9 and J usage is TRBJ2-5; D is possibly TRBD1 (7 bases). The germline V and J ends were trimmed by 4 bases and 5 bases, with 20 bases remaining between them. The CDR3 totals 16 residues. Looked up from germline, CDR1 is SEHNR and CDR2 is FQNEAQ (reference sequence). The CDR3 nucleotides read TGTGCCAGCAGCTCAACAGGGGCACCGGGAGCGGAGACCCAGTACTTC. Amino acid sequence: CASSSTGAPGAETQYF.

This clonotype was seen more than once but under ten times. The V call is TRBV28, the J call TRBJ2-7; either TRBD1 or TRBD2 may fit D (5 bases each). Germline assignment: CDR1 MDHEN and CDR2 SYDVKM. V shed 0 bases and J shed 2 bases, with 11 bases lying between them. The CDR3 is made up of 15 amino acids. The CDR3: CASSLWGTETYEQYF. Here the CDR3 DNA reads TGTGCCAGCAGTTTATGGGGGACCGAGACCTACGAGCAGTACTTC.

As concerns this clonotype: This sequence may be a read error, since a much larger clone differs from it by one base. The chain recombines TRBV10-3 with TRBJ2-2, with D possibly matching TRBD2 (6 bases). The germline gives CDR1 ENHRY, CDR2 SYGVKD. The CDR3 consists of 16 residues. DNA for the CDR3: TGTGCCATCAGTGATCCGGGAGTAACGAACACCGGGGAGCTGGTTTTT. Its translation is CAISDPGVTNTGELVF.

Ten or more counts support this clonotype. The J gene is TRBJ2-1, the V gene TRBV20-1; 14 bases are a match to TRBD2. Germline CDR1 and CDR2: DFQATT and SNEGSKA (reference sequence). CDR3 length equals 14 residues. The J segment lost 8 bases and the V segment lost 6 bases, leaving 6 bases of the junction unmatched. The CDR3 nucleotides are TGCAGTGCAACCGGGACTAGCGGGAGTTATGAGCAGTTCTTC. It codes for CSATGTSGSYEQFF.

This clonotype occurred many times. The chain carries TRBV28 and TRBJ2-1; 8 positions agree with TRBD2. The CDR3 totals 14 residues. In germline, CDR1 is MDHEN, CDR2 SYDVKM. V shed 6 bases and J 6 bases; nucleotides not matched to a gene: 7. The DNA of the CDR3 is TGTGCCAGCAGCGGGGGGGCCACTAGCAATGAGCAGTTCTTC. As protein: CASSGGATSNEQFF.

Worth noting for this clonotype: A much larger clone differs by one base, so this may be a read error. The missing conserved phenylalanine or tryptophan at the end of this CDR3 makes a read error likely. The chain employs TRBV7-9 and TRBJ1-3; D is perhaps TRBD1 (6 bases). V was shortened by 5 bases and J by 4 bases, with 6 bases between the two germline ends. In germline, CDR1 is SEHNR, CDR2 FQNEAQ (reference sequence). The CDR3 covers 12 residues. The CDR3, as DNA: TGTGCCAGCAGCGGGACAGGAAACACCATATATTCT. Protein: CASSGTGNTIYS.

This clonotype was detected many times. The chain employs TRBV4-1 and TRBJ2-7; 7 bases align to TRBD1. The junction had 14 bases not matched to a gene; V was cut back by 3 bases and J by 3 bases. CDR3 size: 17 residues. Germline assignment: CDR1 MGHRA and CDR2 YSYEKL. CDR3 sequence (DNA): TGCGCCAGCAGCCAGGAATCGAACAGGGGATCGTTCTACGAGCAGTACTTC. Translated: CASSQESNRGSFYEQYF.

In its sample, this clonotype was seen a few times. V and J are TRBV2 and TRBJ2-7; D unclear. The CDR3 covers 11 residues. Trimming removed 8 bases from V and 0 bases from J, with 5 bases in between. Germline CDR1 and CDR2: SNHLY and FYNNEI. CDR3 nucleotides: TGTGCCAGCTGTAACTCCTACGAGCAGTACTTC. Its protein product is CASCNSYEQYF.

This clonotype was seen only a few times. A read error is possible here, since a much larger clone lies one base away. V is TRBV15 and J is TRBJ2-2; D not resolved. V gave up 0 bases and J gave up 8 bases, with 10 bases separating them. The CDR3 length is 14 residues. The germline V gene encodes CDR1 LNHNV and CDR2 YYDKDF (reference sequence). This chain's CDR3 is CATSRDKAEGELFF. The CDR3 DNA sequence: TGTGCCACCAGCAGAGATAAGGCCGAAGGGGAGCTGTTTTTT.

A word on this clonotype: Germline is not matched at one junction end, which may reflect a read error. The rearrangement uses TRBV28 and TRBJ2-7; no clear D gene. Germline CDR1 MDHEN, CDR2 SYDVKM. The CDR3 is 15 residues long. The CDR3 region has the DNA TGTGCCAGCAGTTTATCCTCCGTTGGGATTGACGAGCAGTACTTT. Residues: CASSLSSVGIDEQYF.

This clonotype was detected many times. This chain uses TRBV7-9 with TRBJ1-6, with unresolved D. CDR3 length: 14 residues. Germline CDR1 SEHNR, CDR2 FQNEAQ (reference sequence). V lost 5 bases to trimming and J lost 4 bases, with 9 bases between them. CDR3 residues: CASSPDGYNSPLHF. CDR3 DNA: TGTGCCAGCAGCCCGGACGGATATAATTCACCCCTCCACTTT.

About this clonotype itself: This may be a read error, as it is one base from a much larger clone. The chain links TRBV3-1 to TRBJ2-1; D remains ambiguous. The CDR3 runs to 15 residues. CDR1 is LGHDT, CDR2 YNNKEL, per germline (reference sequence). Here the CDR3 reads CASSQGSSSYNELFF. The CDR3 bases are TGTGCCAGCTCCCAAGGGTCGAGCTCCTACAATGAGCTGTTCTTC.